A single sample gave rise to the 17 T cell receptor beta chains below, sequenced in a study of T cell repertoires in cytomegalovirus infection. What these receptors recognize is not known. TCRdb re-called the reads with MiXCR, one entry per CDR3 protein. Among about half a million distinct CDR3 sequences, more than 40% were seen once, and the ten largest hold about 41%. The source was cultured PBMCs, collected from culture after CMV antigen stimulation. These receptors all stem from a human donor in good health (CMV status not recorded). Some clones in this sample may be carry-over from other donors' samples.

This CDR3 is CASRRGGADTQYF. As DNA, the CDR3 is TGTGCCAGCCGCCGCGGGGGGGCCGATACGCAGTATTTT. V usage is TRBV7-9 and J usage is TRBJ2-3; 9 bases are a match to TRBD2. The CDR3 sequence is 13 residues long. Germline CDR1 and CDR2: SEHNR and FQNEAQ (reference sequence). V lost 8 bases to trimming and J lost 6 bases; unmatched junction nucleotides: 6.

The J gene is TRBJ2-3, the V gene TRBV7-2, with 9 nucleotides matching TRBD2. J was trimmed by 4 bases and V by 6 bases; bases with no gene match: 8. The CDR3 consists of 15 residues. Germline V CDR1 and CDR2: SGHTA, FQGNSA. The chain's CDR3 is CASSYSGSSADTQYF. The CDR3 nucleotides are TGTGCCAGCAGTTATAGCGGGAGTTCGGCAGATACGCAGTATTTT. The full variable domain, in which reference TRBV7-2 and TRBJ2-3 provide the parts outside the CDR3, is GAGVSQSPSNKVTEKGKDVELRCDPISGHTALYWYRQSLGQGLEFLIYFQGNSAPDKSGLPSDRFSAERTGGSVSTLTIQRTQQEDSAVYLCASSYSGSSADTQYFGPGTRLTVL.

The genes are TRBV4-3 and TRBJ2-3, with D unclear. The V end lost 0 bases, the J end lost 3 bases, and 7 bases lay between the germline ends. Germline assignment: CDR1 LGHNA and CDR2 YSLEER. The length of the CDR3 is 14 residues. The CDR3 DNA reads TGCGCCAGCAGCCAAGAAGCGAGGACAGATACGCAGTATTTT. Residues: CASSQEARTDTQYF.

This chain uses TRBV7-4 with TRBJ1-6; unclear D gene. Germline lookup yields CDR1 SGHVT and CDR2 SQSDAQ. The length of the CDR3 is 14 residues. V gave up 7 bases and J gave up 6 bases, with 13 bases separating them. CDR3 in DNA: TGTGCCAGCACTGCGGTAGGAACTAATTCACCCCTCCACTTT. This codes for CASTAVGTNSPLHF.

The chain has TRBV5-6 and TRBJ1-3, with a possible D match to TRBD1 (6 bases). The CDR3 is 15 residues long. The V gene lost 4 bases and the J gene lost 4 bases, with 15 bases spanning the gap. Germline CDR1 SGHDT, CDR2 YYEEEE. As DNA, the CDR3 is TGTGCCAGCAGCCACTCCGGGACACACGGAAACACCATATATTTT. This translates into CASSHSGTHGNTIYF.

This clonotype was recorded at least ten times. The CDR3 DNA reads as TGTGCCAGCAGCCCTACCGGGGGGAAGGATAATTCACCCCTCCACTTT. Its protein is CASSPTGGKDNSPLHF. This sequence joins TRBV7-6 and TRBJ1-6; possible D gene TRBD1, 5 bases. From germline, CDR1 is SGHVS and CDR2 FNYEAQ. Trimming took off 5 bases at V and 5 bases at J, with 16 bases between the two ends. This CDR3 is 16 amino acids long.

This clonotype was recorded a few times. The DNA of the CDR3 is TGTGCCAGCAGCTTATGGGCAGATCAAGAGACCCAGTACTTC. This encodes CASSLWADQETQYF. V is TRBV7-9 and J is TRBJ2-5; D uncertain. V lost 2 bases to trimming and J lost 2 bases, with 9 bases between them. Germline-derived CDR1 and CDR2 are SEHNR and FQNEAQ (reference sequence). The CDR3 runs 14 residues.

CDR3 region: CASSSSGMGTGELFF. CDR3 DNA: TGTGCCAGCAGTTCTAGCGGGATGGGCACCGGGGAGCTGTTTTTT. The rearrangement uses TRBV27 and TRBJ2-2, with 9 positions matching TRBD2. Trimming at V came to 4 bases and at J to 4 bases, leaving 4 bases not matched to a gene. Germline V CDR1 and CDR2: MNHEY, SMNVEV (reference sequence). The CDR3 is 15 amino acids.

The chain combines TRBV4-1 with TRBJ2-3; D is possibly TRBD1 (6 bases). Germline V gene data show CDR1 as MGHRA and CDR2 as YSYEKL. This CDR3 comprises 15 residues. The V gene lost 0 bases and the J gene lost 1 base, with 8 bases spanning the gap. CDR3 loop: CASSQERQGTDTQYF. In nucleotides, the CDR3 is TGCGCCAGCAGCCAAGAGAGACAGGGCACAGATACGCAGTATTTT.

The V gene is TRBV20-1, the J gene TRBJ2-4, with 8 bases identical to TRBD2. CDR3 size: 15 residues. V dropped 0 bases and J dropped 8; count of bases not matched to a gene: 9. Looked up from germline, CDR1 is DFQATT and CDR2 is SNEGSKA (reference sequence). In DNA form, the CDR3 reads TGCAGTGCTAGAGATCCCAACGGGAGGGGGGACATTCAGTACTTC. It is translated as CSARDPNGRGDIQYF.

The DNA for the CDR3 is TGTGCCACCCCCGGGACTAGCGGGATTGAGCAGTTCTTC. The encoded protein is CATPGTSGIEQFF. The chain carries TRBV24-1 and TRBJ2-1; 13 bases are a match to TRBD2. CDR3 length: 13 amino acids. Losses at the gene ends were 9 bases for V and 9 bases for J; bases not matched to a gene: 4. Per germline, CDR1 KGHDR and CDR2 SFDVKD.

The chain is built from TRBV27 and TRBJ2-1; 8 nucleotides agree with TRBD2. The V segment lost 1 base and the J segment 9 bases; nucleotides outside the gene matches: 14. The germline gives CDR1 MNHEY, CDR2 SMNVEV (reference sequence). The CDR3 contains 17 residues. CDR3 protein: CASSLWGAGGAFGEQFF. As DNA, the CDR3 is TGTGCCAGCAGTTTATGGGGTGCCGGGGGGGCGTTTGGTGAGCAGTTCTTC.

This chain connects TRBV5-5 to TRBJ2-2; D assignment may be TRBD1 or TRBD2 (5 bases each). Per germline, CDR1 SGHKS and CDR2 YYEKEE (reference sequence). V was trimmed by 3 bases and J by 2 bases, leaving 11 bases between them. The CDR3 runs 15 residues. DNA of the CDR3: TGTGCCAGCAGCTGGGGGATTGCAAACACCGGGGAGCTGTTTTTT. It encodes CASSWGIANTGELFF.

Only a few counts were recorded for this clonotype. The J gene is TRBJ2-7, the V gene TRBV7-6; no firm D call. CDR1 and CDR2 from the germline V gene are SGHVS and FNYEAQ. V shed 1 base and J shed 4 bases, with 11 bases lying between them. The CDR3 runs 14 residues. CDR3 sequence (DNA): TGTGCCAGCAGCTTAGGCGTACCGGCATACGAGCAGTACTTC. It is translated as CASSLGVPAYEQYF. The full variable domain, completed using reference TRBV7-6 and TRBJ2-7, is GAGVSQSPRYKVTKRGQDVALRCDPISGHVSLYWYRQALGQGPEFLTYFNYEAQQDKSGLPNDRFSAERPEGSISTLTIQRTEQRDSAMYRCASSLGVPAYEQYFGPGTRLTVT.

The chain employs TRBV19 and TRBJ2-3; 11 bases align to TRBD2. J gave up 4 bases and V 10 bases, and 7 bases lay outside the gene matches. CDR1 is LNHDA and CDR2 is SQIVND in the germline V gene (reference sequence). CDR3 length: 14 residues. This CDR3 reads CATSSGGTSDTQYF. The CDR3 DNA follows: TGTGCCACTTCTAGCGGGGGGACCTCAGATACGCAGTATTTT.

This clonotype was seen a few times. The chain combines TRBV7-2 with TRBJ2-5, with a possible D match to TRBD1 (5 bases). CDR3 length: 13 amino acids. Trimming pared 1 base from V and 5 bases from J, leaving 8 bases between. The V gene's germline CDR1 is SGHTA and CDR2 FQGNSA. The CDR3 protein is CASSLGTLETQYF. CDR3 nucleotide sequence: TGTGCCAGCAGCTTAGGGACACTGGAGACCCAGTACTTC.

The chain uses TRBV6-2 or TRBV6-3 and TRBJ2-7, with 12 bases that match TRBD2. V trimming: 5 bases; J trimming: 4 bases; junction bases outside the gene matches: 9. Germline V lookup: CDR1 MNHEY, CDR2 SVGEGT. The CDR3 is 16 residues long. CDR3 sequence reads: CASSQPGLAGRYEQYF. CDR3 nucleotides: TGTGCCAGCAGTCAACCGGGACTAGCGGGCAGGTACGAGCAGTACTTC.